The T cell receptor beta chain described here comes from a study of blood T cells in healthy people across ages. The CDR3 loop spans 16 amino acids. Looked up from germline, CDR1 is PRHDT and CDR2 is FYEKMQ (reference sequence). J lost 4 bases, V lost 4 bases, and 11 bases had no gene match. For the second PCR, which ran for roughly 7 to 11 cycles, a sample-barcoded 5' primer and a J-beta primer mix were used. MiXCR was run by TCRdb on the 5' RACE reads, yielding one entry per CDR3 protein. The sample gives about a million distinct CDR3 sequences, 45% to 60% of which show up once; about 22% is in the top ten.

The sequence came from a woman aged 60 to 75 in good health. V and J are TRBV13 and TRBJ2-3; 7 bases fit TRBD2. Sequencing was carried out using blood. CDR3 loop: CASSYPWRESPDTQYF. The CDR3 nucleotides are TGTGCCAGCAGCTACCCCTGGCGGGAGTCTCCAGATACGCAGTATTTT.